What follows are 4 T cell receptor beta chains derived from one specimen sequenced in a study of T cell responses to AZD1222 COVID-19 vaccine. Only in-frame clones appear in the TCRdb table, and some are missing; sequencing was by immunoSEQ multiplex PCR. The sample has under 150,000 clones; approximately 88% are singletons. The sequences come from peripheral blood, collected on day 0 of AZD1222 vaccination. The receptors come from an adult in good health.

The CDR3 loop reads CASSPGQGAYAKNIQYF. The CDR3 DNA reads TGTGCCAGCAGCCCGGGACAGGGGGCCTATGCCAAAAACATTCAGTACTTC. The chain combines TRBV5-4 with TRBJ2-4; TRBD1 matches 12 bases. The CDR3 loop spans 17 amino acids. Trimming cost V 4 bases and J 1 base; bases outside gene matches: 6. Germline V lookup: CDR1 SGHNT, CDR2 YYREEE (reference sequence).

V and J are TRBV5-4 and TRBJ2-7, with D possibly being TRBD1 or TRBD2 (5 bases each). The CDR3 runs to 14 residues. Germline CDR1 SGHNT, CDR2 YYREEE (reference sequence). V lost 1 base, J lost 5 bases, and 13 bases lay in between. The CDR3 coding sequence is TGTGCCAGCAGCTTGATGAGGGGTGAACACGAGCAGTACTTC. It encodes CASSLMRGEHEQYF.

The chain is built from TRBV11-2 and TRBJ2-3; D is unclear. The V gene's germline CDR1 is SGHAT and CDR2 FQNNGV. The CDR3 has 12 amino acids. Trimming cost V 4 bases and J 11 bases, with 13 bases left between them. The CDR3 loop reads CASSSVGRWQYF. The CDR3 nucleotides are TGTGCCAGCAGCTCCGTAGGAAGGTGGCAGTATTTT. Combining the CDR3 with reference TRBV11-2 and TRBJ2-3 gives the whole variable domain EAGVAQSPRYKIIEKRQSVAFWCNPISGHATLYWYQQILGQGPKLLIQFQNNGVVDDSQLPKDRFSAERLKGVDSTLKIQPAKLEDSAVYLCASSSVGRWQYFGPGTRLTVL.

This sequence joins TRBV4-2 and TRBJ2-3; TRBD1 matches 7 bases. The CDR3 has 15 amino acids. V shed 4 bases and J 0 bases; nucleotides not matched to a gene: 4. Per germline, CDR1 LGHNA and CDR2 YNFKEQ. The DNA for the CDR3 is TGTGCCAGCAGCCCGACAGGGCCGAGCACAGATACGCAGTATTTT. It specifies CASSPTGPSTDTQYF.